The count of the clone carrying this TCR beta chain is one. No antigen is known for it. This record comes from a study of OX40 agonist ivuxolimab in advanced cancers. The study's findings and limits: Clonal expansion among partial responders at 0.1-3.0 mg/kg ranked near the lowest.

CDR3 length equals 12 residues. V lost 5 bases to trimming and J lost 6 bases, with 11 bases between them. Germline CDR1 SQVTM, CDR2 ANQGSEA. Assay used: immunoSEQ multiplex PCR; TCRdb lists only in-frame clones, some missing. Of some 42,000 clones in the sample, roughly 84% were seen once. The TCR sequence derives from an adult with an advanced solid tumor such as melanoma, head and neck, liver or kidney cancer. This specimen consisted of CD4+ or CD8+ T cells sorted from blood, obtained in a trial of the OX40 agonist ivuxolimab. The chain employs TRBV29-1 and TRBJ2-1; D not certain. CDR3 protein: CSVRQSGNEQFF. CDR3 bases: TGCAGCGTTCGCCAAAGTGGCAATGAGCAGTTCTTC.